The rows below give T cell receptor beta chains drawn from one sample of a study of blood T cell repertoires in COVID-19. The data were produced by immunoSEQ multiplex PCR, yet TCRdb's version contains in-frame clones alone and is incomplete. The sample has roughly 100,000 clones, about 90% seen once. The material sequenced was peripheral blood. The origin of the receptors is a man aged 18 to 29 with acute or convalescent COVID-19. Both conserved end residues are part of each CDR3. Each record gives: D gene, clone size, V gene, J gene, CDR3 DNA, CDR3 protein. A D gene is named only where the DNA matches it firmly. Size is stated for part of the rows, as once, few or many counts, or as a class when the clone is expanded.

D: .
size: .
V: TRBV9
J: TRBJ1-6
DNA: TGTGCCAGCAGCCCCGCGGGCTCCTATAATTCACCCCTCCACTTT
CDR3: CASSPAGSYNSPLHF

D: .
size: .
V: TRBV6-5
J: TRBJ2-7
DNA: TGTGCCAGCAGTCCCAAGGGGGTTGTCTCCTACGAGCAGTACTTC
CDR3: CASSPKGVVSYEQYF

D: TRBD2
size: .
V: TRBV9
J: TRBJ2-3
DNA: TGTGCCAGCAGCAAGGGACTAGCGGGGGTGGAAGATACGCAGTATTTT
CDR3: CASSKGLAGVEDTQYF

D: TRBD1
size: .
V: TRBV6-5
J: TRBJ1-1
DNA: TGTGCCAGCAAATTCGACGGGACAGGGCACACTGAAGCTTTCTTT
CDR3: CASKFDGTGHTEAFF

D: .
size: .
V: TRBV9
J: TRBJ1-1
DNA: TGTGCCAGCAGCGTCGACAAACATGGAGCTTTCTTT
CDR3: CASSVDKHGAFF

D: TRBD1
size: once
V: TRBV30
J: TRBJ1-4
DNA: TGTGCCTGGAGTGTGATCGGGACAGGGTTTGAAAAACTGTTTTTT
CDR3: CAWSVIGTGFEKLFF

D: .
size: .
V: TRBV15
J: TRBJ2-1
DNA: TGTGCCACCAGCAGATCCTCTTATGCAACTTACAATGAGCAGTTCTTC
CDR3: CATSRSSYATYNEQFF

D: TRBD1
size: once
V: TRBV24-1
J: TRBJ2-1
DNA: TGTGCCACCAGTGATTTATCAGGGGGACCCTACAATGAGCAGTTCTTC
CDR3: CATSDLSGGPYNEQFF

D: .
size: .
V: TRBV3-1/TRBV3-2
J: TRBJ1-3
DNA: TGTGCCAGCAGCCAGGGGGGTTCTGGAAACACCATATATTTT
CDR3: CASSQGGSGNTIYF

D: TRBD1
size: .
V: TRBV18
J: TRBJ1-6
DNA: TGTGCCAGCTCACCTACCGGGACAGGGAGGACACCCCTCCACTTT
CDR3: CASSPTGTGRTPLHF

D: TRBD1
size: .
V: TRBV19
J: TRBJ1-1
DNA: TGTGCCAGTAGCTCGATTGACAGGGGGTATCAGAACACTGAAGCTTTCTTT
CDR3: CASSSIDRGYQNTEAFF

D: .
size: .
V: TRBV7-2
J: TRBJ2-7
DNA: TGTGCCAGCAGCTTATCAGTTTTAACCTACGAGCAGTACTTC
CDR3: CASSLSVLTYEQYF

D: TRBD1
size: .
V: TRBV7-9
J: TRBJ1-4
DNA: TGTGCCAGCAGCTTTTCGACAGGGAGTGAAAAACTGTTTTTT
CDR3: CASSFSTGSEKLFF

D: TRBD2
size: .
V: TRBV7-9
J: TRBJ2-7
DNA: TGTGCCAGCAGCGCGCCGGGACTAGCGGGGGTCCGAAGCTCCTACGAGCAGTACTTC
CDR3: CASSAPGLAGVRSSYEQYF

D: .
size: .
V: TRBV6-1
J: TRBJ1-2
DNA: TGTGCCAGCAGTGAAGCCTGGGCAGGGCGCACCTTC
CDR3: CASSEAWAGRTF

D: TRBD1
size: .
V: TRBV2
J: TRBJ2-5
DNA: TGTGCCAGCACCCCTGGGGACAGGGGTTTTCAAGAGACCCAGTACTTC
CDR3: CASTPGDRGFQETQYF

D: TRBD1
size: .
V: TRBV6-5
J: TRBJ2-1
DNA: TGTGCCAGCAGCCACGGACAGGGGGCCTACAATGAGCAGTTCTTC
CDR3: CASSHGQGAYNEQFF

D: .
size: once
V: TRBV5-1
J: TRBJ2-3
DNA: TGCGCCAGCAGCCGTGGGCTTACAGATACGCAGTATTTT
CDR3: CASSRGLTDTQYF

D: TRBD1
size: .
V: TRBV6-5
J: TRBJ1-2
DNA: TGTGCCAGCAGTTACCGCGGACAGGGGACGCACTATGGCTACACCTTC
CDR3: CASSYRGQGTHYGYTF

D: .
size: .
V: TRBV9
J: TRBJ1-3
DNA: TGTGCCAGCAGCCCGAGGGGGAACACCATATATTTT
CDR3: CASSPRGNTIYF

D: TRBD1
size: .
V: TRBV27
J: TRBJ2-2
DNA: TGTGCCAGCAGTGTATCAACCGGGACAGGGAACACCGGGGAGCTGTTTTTT
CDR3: CASSVSTGTGNTGELFF

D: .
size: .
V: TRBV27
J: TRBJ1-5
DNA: TGTGCCAGCAGTTTGTTTTTGGGGCCAAGCAATCAGCCCCAGCATTTT
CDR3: CASSLFLGPSNQPQHF

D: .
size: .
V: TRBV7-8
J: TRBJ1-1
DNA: TGTGCCAGCAGCGAGAGTACAGGGCGGACTGAAGCTTTCTTT
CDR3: CASSESTGRTEAFF

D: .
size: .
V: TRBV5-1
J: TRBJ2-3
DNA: TGCGCCAGCAGCTTGGCGGTTGGAGGCACAGATACGCAGTATTTT
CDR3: CASSLAVGGTDTQYF

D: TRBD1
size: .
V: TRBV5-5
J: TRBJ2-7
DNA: TGTGCCAGCAGTGCCGGGACAGGGGGTTTGTACGAGCAGTACTTC
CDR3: CASSAGTGGLYEQYF

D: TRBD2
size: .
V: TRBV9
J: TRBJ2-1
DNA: TGTGCCAGCAGCGCCCGGACTAGCAACCATGAGCAGTTCTTC
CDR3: CASSARTSNHEQFF

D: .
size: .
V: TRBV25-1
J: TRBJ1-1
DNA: TGTGCCAGCAGCCGAGATGGAGTGAACACTGAAGCTTTCTTT
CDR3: CASSRDGVNTEAFF

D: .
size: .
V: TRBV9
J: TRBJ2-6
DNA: TGTGCCAGCAGCGCAGACTCTGGGGCCAACGTCCTGACTTTC
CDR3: CASSADSGANVLTF

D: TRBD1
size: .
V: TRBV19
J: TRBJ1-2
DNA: TGTGCCAGTACCCCACAGGGGGCTTCTGGCTACACCTTC
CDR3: CASTPQGASGYTF

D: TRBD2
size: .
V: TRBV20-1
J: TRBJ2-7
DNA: TGCAGTGCTAGTCCCGGGACTAGCGGCGACTACGAGCAGTACTTC
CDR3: CSASPGTSGDYEQYF

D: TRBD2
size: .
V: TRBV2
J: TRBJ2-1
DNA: TGTGCCAGCGGGTGGCGGGAGGGTAGGGTTAATGAGCAGTTCTTC
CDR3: CASGWREGRVNEQFF

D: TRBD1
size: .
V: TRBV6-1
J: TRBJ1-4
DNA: TGTGCCAGCAGTGAAGCCACGACAGGGATTAATGAAAAACTGTTTTTT
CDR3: CASSEATTGINEKLFF

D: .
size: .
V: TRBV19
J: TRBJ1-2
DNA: TGTGCCAGTAGTATAATCGGACAGACGGGAGGTGGCTACACCTTC
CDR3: CASSIIGQTGGGYTF

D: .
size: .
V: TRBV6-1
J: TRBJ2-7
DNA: TGTGCCAGCAGTGAACGGAGAGGGCTGACCGACGAGCAGTACTTC
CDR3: CASSERRGLTDEQYF

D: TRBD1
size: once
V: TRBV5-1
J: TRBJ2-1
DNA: TGCGCCAGCCGATCACGATCAGGGGGCGTTGACTGGAATGAGCAGTTCTTC
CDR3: CASRSRSGGVDWNEQFF

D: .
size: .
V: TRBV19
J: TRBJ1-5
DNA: TGTGCCAGTAGGAGCGACAGGTCCATGAATCAGCCCCAGCATTTT
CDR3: CASRSDRSMNQPQHF

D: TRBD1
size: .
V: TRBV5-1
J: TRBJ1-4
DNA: TGCGCCAGCACCCCGAGGGGGACAGGGGCTGAGAAACTGTTTTTT
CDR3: CASTPRGTGAEKLFF

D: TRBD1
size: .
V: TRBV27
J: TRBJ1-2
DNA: TGTGCCAGCAGTCCGCACCGACAGGGTACTAGCTATGGCTACACCTTC
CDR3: CASSPHRQGTSYGYTF

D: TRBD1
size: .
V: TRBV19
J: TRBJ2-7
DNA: TGTGCCAGTAGCCGAGATCGTCCAGGGGGACCCTACGAGCAGTACTTC
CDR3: CASSRDRPGGPYEQYF

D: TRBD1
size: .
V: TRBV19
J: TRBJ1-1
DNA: TGTGCCAGTAAGCGGCCCAGGGGGCGCGACACTGAAGCTTTCTTT
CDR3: CASKRPRGRDTEAFF

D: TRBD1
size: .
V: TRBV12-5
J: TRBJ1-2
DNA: TGTGCTAGTGGTCCCCGGACAGGGAGTGGCTACACCTTC
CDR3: CASGPRTGSGYTF

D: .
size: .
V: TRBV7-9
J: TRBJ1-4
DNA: TGTGCCAGCAGCTCACAGGGAGGGACGACTAATGAAAAACTGTTTTTT
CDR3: CASSSQGGTTNEKLFF

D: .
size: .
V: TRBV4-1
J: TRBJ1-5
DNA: TGCGCCAGCAGCCAAGATTTCCCCCAGGGCAATCAGCCCCAGCATTTT
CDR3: CASSQDFPQGNQPQHF

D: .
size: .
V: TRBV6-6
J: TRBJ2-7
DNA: TGTGCCAGCAGTCCGGCCCTAGCGAACCACTACTACGAGCAGTACTTC
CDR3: CASSPALANHYYEQYF

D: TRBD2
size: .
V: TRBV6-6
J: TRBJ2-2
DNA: TGTGCCAGCAGTTACAGCGGGAGGCCCCACACCGGGGAGCTGTTTTTT
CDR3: CASSYSGRPHTGELFF

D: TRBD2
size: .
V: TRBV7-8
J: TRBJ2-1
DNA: TGTGCCAGCAGCTTAGGGGGGGGACTAGGGTTCTTC
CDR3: CASSLGGGLGFF

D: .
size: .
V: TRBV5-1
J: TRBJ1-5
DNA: TGCGCCAGCAGCTTGGCAGGGACTGGCAATCAGCCCCAGCATTTT
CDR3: CASSLAGTGNQPQHF

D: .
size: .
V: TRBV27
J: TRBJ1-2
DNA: TGTGCCAGCAGTCCAGATATGGGACAACTTAACTATGGCTACACCTTC
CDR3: CASSPDMGQLNYGYTF

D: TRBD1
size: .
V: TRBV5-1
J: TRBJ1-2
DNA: TGCGCCAGCAGCCGGGACAGAATATTCTATGGCTACACCTTC
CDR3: CASSRDRIFYGYTF

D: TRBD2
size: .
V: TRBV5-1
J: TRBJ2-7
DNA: TGCGCCAGCAGCCTTACCGTAGCGGGCCGGTTAACCTACGAGCAGTACTTC
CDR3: CASSLTVAGRLTYEQYF

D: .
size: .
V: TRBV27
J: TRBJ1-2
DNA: TGTGCCAGCAGTTTCAGCGGAACACCTGACTATGGCTACACCTTC
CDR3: CASSFSGTPDYGYTF

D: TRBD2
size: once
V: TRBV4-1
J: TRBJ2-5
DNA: TGCGCCAGCAGCCAAGATCTTCGGGGGGGTGAGACCCAGTACTTC
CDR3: CASSQDLRGGETQYF

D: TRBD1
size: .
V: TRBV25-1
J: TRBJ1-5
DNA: TGTGCCAGCAGTGACGGACAGGGGGGAGTTAAGGCCCAGCATTTT
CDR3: CASSDGQGGVKAQHF

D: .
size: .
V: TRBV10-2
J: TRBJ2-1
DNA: TGCGCCAGCAGCGCCATAGCAAAGTTAGTGAATGAGCAGTTCTTC
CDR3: CASSAIAKLVNEQFF